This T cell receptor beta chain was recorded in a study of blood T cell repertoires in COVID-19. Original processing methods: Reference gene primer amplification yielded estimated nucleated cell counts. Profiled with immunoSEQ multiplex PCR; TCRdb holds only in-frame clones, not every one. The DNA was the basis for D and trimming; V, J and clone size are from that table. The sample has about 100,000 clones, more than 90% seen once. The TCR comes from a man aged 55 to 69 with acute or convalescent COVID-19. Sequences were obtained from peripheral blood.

The CDR3 nucleotides are TGTGCCAGCAGTTCCCGGACAGGGTATTATGAGACCCAGTACTTC. Its translation: CASSSRTGYYETQYF. The V gene is TRBV28, the J gene TRBJ2-5, with 8 bases aligning to TRBD1. With V trimmed by 4 bases and J by 5 bases, 9 bases remained unmatched. The CDR3 is 15 amino acids. Germline V lookup: CDR1 MDHEN, CDR2 SYDVKM.